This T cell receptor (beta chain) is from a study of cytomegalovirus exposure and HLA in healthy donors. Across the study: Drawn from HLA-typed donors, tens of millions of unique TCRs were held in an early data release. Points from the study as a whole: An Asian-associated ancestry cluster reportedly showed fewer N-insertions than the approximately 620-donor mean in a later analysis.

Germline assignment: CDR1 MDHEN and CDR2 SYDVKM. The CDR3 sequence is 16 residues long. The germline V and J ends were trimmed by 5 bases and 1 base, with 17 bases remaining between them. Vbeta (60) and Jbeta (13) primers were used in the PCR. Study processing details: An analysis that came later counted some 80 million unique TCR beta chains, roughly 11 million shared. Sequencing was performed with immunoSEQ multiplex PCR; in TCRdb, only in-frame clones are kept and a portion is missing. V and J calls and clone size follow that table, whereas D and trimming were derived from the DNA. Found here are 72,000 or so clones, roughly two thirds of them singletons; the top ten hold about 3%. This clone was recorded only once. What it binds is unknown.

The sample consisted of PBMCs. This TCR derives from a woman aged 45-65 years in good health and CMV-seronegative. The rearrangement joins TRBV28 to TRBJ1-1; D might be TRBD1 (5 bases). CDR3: CASSRPQGGKNTEAFF. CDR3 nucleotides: TGTGCCAGCAGTCGCCCCCAGGGAGGGAAGAACACTGAAGCTTTCTTT.